This T cell receptor (beta chain) was identified during a study of blood T cell repertoires in COVID-19. Study at large: PBMCs, B-cell-depleted T cells, or T cells provided the cDNA or gDNA that made up the material.

J gave up 6 bases and V 2 bases, and 3 bases lay outside the gene matches. Germline V lookup: CDR1 MNHEY, CDR2 SMNVEV (reference sequence). The CDR3 contains 14 residues. In the original processing: Nucleated cell number was recorded as an estimate derived from reference gene primer amplification. The method was immunoSEQ multiplex PCR; TCRdb's version includes in-frame clones alone and lacks a portion of them. That table is the source of V, J and clone size, and D and trimming were worked out from the DNA. The sample lists just under 50,000 clones, roughly 88% occurring once. The source is a human donor in a cohort sampled during active COVID-19. V usage is TRBV27 and J usage is TRBJ2-2, with 7 bases matching TRBD1. What was sequenced was peripheral blood. In DNA, the CDR3 is TGTGCCAGCAGTTTAGTAGGGGGCCCCGGGGAGCTGTTTTTT. This gives the protein CASSLVGGPGELFF.